Listed below are T cell receptor beta chains from one sample, sequenced in a study of blood T cell repertoires in COVID-19. The assay was immunoSEQ multiplex PCR, and TCRdb's table has in-frame clones only and misses some. Among fewer than 200,000 clones listed, around 83% were seen once. Sequencing used peripheral blood. These receptor sequences come from a woman aged 70-85 years with COVID-19, enrolled during active disease. Both conserved end residues are part of each CDR3. A D gene is named only where the DNA matches it firmly. Size is omitted from some rows. Given values are once, few, many or a class for expanded clones.

TRBV30	.	TRBJ2-6	TRBD1	CASGQASSGANVLTF	TGTGCCAGCGGACAGGCTAGCTCTGGGGCCAACGTCCTGACTTTC
TRBV4-1	.	TRBJ2-7	.	CASSQERQEYEQYF	TGCGCCAGCAGCCAAGAGAGACAGGAGTACGAGCAGTACTTC
TRBV6-2/TRBV6-3	.	TRBJ1-5	TRBD1	CASSPNLGTGHQPQHF	TGTGCCAGCAGCCCAAACCTTGGGACAGGGCATCAGCCCCAGCATTTT
TRBV24-1	.	TRBJ1-1	.	CATSDSDRLEAFF	TGTGCCACCAGTGATTCCGACAGGCTAGAAGCTTTCTTT
TRBV5-4	.	TRBJ2-5	TRBD2	CASSFRSGGPQETQYF	TGTGCCAGCAGCTTTAGGAGCGGGGGCCCCCAAGAGACCCAGTACTTC
TRBV5-1	.	TRBJ2-5	.	CASSLGSGRETQYF	TGCGCCAGCAGCTTGGGTAGCGGCCGCGAGACCCAGTACTTC
TRBV3-1/TRBV3-2	.	TRBJ2-3	.	CASSQQDTQYF	TGTGCCAGCAGCCAACAAGATACGCAGTATTTT
TRBV27	.	TRBJ2-3	TRBD2	CASSLFSGRGKDTQYF	TGTGCCAGCAGTTTATTTAGCGGGAGAGGAAAAGATACGCAGTATTTT
TRBV5-1	.	TRBJ1-3	.	CASSLGGSGNTIYF	TGCGCCAGCAGCTTGGGCGGCTCTGGAAACACCATATATTTT
TRBV30	once	TRBJ1-1	TRBD1	CAWKTGATEAFF	TGTGCCTGGAAAACAGGGGCCACTGAAGCTTTCTTT
TRBV20-1	.	TRBJ2-1	.	CSAELNEQFF	TGCAGTGCCGAGCTCAATGAGCAGTTCTTC
TRBV24-1	few	TRBJ2-3	TRBD2	CATSARGLAGAADTQYF	TGTGCCACCAGTGCAAGGGGACTAGCGGGAGCCGCAGATACGCAGTATTTT
TRBV19	once	TRBJ1-2	.	CASSIANSNYGYTF	TGTGCCAGTAGTATAGCAAACAGTAACTATGGCTACACCTTC
TRBV4-2	.	TRBJ2-3	TRBD2	CASSDPSGRGGTDTQYF	TGTGCCAGCAGCGATCCTAGCGGGAGGGGAGGGACAGATACGCAGTATTTT
TRBV2	.	TRBJ2-7	.	CASSSQTGVQYF	TGTGCCAGCAGCTCTCAGACGGGGGTGCAGTACTTC
TRBV7-6	.	TRBJ1-1	TRBD1	CASSAYRDRGGTEAFF	TGTGCCAGCAGCGCGTACCGGGACAGGGGTGGCACTGAAGCTTTCTTT
TRBV19	.	TRBJ1-5	.	CASSITGGSNQPQHF	TGTGCCAGTAGTATAACGGGCGGGAGCAATCAGCCCCAGCATTTT
TRBV24-1	.	TRBJ1-1	.	CATSGAGGGEAFF	TGTGCCACCAGTGGGGCAGGTGGAGGTGAAGCTTTCTTT
TRBV5-1	few	TRBJ2-1	.	CASSLFSREEQFF	TGCGCCAGCAGCTTGTTTTCACGGGAGGAGCAGTTCTTC
TRBV7-2	.	TRBJ2-3	TRBD2	CASSLVGTSGTDTQYF	TGTGCCAGCAGCTTAGTAGGGACTAGCGGGACAGATACGCAGTATTTT